The 10 T cell receptor beta chains reported below all come from one sample, sequenced in a study of regulatory T cells in long-lasting Graves disease. Building of the TCR beta libraries involved iRepertoire HTBI primers and Arm-PCR of CDR3 regions. TCRdb re-called the multiplex PCR reads with MiXCR, one entry per CDR3 protein. The table has 300,000 to 400,000 distinct CDR3 sequences, over 15% seen once. Time point indicated: newly diagnosed GD, antithyroid drugs for less than 3 months. PBMC-derived RNA was used for the TCR library. The starting material was peripheral blood mononuclear cells (PBMCs), obtained at new diagnosis, from a patient treated with antithyroid drugs. These receptors were obtained from a female donor with Graves disease.

This clonotype was detected many times. The rearrangement joins TRBV2 to TRBJ2-2; weak D call: TRBD1 (5 bases). This CDR3 has 16 amino acids. With 0 bases removed from V and 3 bases from J, the gap between germline ends came to 11 bases. Germline V CDR1 and CDR2: SNHLY, FYNNEI. CDR3 amino acids: CASSEAAGLDTGELFF. In nucleotides, the CDR3 is TGTGCCAGCAGTGAAGCTGCAGGGCTGGACACCGGGGAGCTGTTTTTT.

The chain couples TRBV3-1 to TRBJ2-6; TRBD1 agrees at 9 bases. The J segment lost 2 bases and the V segment lost 0 bases, leaving 11 bases of the junction unmatched. CDR1 and CDR2 (germline): LGHDT, YNNKEL (reference sequence). The CDR3 is made up of 20 amino acids. In DNA, the CDR3 is TGTGCCAGCAGCCAAGATCCGACAGGGGGTAGAATAGCTGGGGCCAACGTCCTGACTTTC. Encoded protein: CASSQDPTGGRIAGANVLTF.

This clonotype was seen only a few times. The chain recombines TRBV6-5 with TRBJ2-1; D not certain. CDR1 and CDR2 from the germline V gene are MNHEY and SVGAGI. CDR3 length: 16 residues. With 4 bases removed from V and 0 bases from J, the gap between germline ends came to 13 bases. The CDR3 nucleotides are TGTGCCAGCAGTTTGACCTGGCGGAACTCCTACAATGAGCAGTTCTTC. It translates to CASSLTWRNSYNEQFF.

This clonotype was seen at least ten times. The J gene is TRBJ2-1, the V gene TRBV19; D is perhaps TRBD1 (6 bases). This CDR3 comprises 14 residues. Looked up from germline, CDR1 is LNHDA and CDR2 is SQIVND (reference sequence). V lost 4 bases, J lost 7 bases, and 14 bases lay in between. The CDR3 bases are TGTGCCAGTAGTACGCCAGGGGAATGGAATGAGCAGTTCTTC. Its translation: CASSTPGEWNEQFF.

This clonotype was counted ten times or more. The rearrangement links TRBV15 to TRBJ2-3, with D hard to call. Germline V gene sequence: CDR1 LNHNV, CDR2 YYDKDF (reference sequence). V was pared by 0 bases and J by 5 bases, with 6 bases between. The CDR3 extends over 13 amino acids. CDR3 region: CATSREPGDTQYF. CDR3 coding DNA: TGTGCCACCAGCAGAGAGCCCGGAGATACGCAGTATTTT. The full variable domain, in which reference TRBV15 and TRBJ2-3 provide the parts outside the CDR3, is DAMVIQNPRYQVTQFGKPVTLSCSQTLNHNVMYWYQQKSSQAPKLLFHYYDKDFNNEADTPDNFQSRRPNTSFCFLDIRSPGLGDTAMYLCATSREPGDTQYFGPGTRLTVL.

The chain recombines TRBV4-1 with TRBJ2-2, with 13 bases that match TRBD2. The CDR3 spans 16 residues. Germline assignment: CDR1 MGHRA and CDR2 YSYEKL. Trimming cost V 6 bases and J 4 bases; bases outside gene matches: 5. For the CDR3, the DNA is TGCGCCAGCAGTCAACTAGCGGGAGGGATCACCGGGGAGCTGTTTTTT. Protein product: CASSQLAGGITGELFF.

Concerning this clonotype: A much more abundant neighbour one base away suggests this may be a read error. CDR3 bases: TGTGCCAACAGCTCGTCTCTAGCGGGAACCAACAATGAGCAGTTCTTC. Translation: CANSSSLAGTNNEQFF. This chain connects TRBV7-2 to TRBJ2-1; TRBD2 agrees at 9 bases. This CDR3 contains 16 residues. In germline, CDR1 is SGHTA, CDR2 FQGNSA.

This clonotype was observed at least ten times. This sequence joins TRBV5-1 and TRBJ2-7; the match to TRBD1 covers 8 bases. The CDR3 is 15 residues long. Germline lookup yields CDR1 SGHRS and CDR2 YFSETQ. Trimming took 4 bases from V and 0 from J; bases not matched to a gene: 6. CDR3 protein: CASSPWDRSSYEQYF. The DNA of the CDR3 is TGCGCCAGCAGCCCCTGGGACAGGAGCTCCTACGAGCAGTACTTC. Using reference TRBV5-1 and TRBJ2-7 for the parts outside the CDR3, the full variable domain is KAGVTQTPRYLIKTRGQQVTLSCSPISGHRSVSWYQQTPGQGLQFLFEYFSETQRNKGNFPGRFSGRQFSNSRSEMNVSTLELGDSALYLCASSPWDRSSYEQYFGPGTRLTVT.

This clonotype was recorded many times. This chain connects TRBV5-4 to TRBJ2-1; 9 nucleotides line up with TRBD1. Unmatched junction bases numbered 10, after V lost 2 bases and J lost 10 bases. Germline assignment: CDR1 SGHNT and CDR2 YYREEE (reference sequence). The CDR3 covers 15 residues. DNA of the CDR3: TGTGCCAGCAGCTTCTCCGGGACAGGGAGGCGCGAGCAGTTCTTC. Translating gives CASSFSGTGRREQFF.

The J gene is TRBJ1-6, the V gene TRBV18; D is possibly TRBD1 (6 bases). This CDR3 has 14 residues. Per germline, CDR1 KGHSH and CDR2 LQKENI. V gave up 3 bases and J gave up 9 bases, with 12 bases separating them. CDR3: CASSPSSTGSPLHF. The CDR3 DNA is TGTGCCAGCTCACCTTCTTCGACAGGTTCACCCCTCCACTTT.